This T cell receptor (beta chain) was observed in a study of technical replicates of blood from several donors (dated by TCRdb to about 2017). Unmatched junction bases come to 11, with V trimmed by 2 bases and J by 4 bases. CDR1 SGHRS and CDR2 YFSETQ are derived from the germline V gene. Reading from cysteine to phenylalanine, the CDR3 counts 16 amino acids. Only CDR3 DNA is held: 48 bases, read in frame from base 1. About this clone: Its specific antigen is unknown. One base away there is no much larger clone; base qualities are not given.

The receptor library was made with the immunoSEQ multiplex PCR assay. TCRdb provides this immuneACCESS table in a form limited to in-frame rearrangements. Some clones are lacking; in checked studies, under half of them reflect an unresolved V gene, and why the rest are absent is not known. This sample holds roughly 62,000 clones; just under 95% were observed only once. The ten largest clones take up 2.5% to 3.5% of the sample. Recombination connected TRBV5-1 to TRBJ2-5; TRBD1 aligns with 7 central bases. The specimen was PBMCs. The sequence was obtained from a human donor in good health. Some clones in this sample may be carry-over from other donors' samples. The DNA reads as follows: TGCGCCAGCAGCTTAAACAGGGGTTTGCCCGGAGAGACCCAGTACTTC. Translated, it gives CASSLNRGLPGETQYF.